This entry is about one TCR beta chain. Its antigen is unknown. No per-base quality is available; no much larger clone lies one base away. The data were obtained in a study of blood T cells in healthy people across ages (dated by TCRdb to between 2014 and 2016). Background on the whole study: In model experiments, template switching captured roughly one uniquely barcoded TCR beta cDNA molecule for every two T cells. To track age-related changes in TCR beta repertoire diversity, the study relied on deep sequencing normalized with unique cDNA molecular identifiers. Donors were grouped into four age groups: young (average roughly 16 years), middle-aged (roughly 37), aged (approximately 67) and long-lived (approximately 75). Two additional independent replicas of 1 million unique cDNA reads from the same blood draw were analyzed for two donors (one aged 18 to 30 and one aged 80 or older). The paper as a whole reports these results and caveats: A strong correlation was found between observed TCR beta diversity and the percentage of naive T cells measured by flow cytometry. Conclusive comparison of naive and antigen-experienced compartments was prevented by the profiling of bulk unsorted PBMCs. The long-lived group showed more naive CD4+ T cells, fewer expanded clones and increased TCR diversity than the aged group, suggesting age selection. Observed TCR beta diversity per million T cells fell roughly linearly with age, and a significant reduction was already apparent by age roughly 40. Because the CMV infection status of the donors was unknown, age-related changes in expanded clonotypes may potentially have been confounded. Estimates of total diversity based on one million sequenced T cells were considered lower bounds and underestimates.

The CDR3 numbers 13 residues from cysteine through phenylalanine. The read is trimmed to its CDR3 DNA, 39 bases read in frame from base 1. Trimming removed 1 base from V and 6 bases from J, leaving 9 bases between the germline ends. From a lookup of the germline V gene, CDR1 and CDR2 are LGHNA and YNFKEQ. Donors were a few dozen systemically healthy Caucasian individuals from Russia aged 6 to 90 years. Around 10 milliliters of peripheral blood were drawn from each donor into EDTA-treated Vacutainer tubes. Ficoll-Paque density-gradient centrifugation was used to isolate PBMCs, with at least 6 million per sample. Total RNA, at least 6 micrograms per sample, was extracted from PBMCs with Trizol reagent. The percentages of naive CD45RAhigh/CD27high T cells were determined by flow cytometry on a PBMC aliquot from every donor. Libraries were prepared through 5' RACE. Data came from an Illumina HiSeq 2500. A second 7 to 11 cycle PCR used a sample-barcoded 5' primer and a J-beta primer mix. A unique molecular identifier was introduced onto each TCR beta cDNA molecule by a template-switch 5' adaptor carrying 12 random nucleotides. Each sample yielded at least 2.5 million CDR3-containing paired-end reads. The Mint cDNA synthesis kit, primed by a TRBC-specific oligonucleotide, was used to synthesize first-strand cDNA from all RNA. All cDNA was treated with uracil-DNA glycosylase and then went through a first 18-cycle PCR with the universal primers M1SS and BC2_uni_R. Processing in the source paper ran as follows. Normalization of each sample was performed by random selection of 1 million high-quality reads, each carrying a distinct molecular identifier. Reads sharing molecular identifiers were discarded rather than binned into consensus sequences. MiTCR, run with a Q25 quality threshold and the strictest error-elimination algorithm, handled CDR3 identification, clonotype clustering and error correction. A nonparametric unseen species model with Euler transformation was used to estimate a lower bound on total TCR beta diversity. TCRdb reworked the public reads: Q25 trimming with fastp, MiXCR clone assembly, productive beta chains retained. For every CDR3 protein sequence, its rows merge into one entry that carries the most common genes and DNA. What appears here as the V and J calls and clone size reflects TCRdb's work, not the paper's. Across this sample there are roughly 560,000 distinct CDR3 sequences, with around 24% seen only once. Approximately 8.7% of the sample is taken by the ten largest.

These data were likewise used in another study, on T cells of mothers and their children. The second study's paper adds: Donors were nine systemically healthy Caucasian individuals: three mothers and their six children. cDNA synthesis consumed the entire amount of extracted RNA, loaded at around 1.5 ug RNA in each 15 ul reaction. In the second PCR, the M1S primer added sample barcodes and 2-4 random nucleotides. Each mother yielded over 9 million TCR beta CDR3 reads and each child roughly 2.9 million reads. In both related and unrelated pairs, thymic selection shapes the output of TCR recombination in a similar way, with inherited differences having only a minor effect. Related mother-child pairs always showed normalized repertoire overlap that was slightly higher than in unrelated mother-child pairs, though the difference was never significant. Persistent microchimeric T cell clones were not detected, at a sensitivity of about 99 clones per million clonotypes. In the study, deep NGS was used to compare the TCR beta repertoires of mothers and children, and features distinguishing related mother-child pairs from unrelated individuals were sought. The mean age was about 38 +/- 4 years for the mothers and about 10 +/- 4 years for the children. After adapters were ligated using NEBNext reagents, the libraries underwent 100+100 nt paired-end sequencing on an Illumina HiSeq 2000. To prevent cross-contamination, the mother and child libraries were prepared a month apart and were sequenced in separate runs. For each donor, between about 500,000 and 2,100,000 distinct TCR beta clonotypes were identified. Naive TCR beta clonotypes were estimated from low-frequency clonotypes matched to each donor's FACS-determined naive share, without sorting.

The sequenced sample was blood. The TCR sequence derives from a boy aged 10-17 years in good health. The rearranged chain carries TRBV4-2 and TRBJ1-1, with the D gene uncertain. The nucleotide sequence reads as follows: TGTGCCAGCAGCCAAGGTCGGCAGGCTGAAGCTTTCTTT. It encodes CASSQGRQAEAFF.